A single sample is the source of the 25 T cell receptor beta chains below, sequenced in a study of memory B cells and T cells in multiple sclerosis. The antigens of these receptors remain unknown. After stimulus-free culture, autoproliferating CFSE-dim and non-proliferating CFSE-high T cells were sequenced separately. Replicate wells were pooled after 7 days of stimulus-free culture of under 5.5x10^7 CFSE-labeled PBMCs. Generated by immunoSEQ multiplex PCR, the TCRdb table keeps only in-frame clones and is missing some. The table includes some 48,000 clones, almost 85% detected once. The sample was PBMCs from blood kept in culture. These receptor sequences come from a human donor with multiple sclerosis.

V gene TRBV5-6 combines with J gene TRBJ1-1, with a possible D match to TRBD1 (6 bases). Per germline, CDR1 SGHDT and CDR2 YYEEEE. The CDR3 has 17 amino acids. The V end lost 3 bases, the J end lost 1 base, and 19 bases lay between the germline ends. The CDR3 sequence is CASSSIQGRRANTEAFF. CDR3 coding DNA: TGTGCCAGCAGCTCTATCCAGGGGAGGAGGGCGAACACTGAAGCTTTCTTT.

This clone occurred a few times. The chain joins TRBV18 to TRBJ2-3; 8 bases map to TRBD2. Germline CDR1 and CDR2: KGHSH and LQKENI. This CDR3 region has 18 residues. Trimming removed 3 bases from V and 2 bases from J; junction bases left unmatched: 13. The CDR3 DNA reads as TGTGCCAGCTCACCCATCCTCGGGGGGGGCTTGACCACAGATACGCAGTATTTT. Protein product: CASSPILGGGLTTDTQYF.

This clone came up a few times. The gene calls are TRBV28 and TRBJ1-3; 10 bases agree with TRBD1. CDR1 is MDHEN and CDR2 is SYDVKM in the germline V gene. The CDR3 extends over 14 amino acids. With V trimmed by 5 bases and J by 12 bases, 10 bases remained unmatched. CDR3 DNA sequence: TGTGCCAGCAGTCCACACCGGGACAGGGGTTTCATATATTTT. Translation: CASSPHRDRGFIYF.

This chain links TRBV9 with TRBJ2-3; TRBD2 matches at 13 bases. The length of the CDR3 is 17 residues. Germline V gene sequence: CDR1 SGDLS, CDR2 YYNGEE. After removal of 1 base from V and 6 bases from J, the junction contained 8 bases not matched to a gene. The DNA of the CDR3 is TGTGCCAGCAGCGTACGAGGACTAGCGGGGGCCGGTGATACGCAGTATTTT. Translating it yields CASSVRGLAGAGDTQYF.

The J gene is TRBJ1-1, the V gene TRBV4-2; TRBD1 might be the D (5 bases). Germline V gene data show CDR1 as LGHNA and CDR2 as YNFKEQ. Trimming stripped 2 bases from V and 1 base from J, with 5 bases between. CDR3 size: 13 residues. CDR3 nucleotide sequence: TGTGCCAGCAGCCAAAGGGGGAACACTGAAGCTTTCTTT. Protein: CASSQRGNTEAFF.

The rearrangement links TRBV7-9 to TRBJ2-5; perhaps TRBD1 as D (5 bases). With the DNA end fitting TRBJ2-7 better, the J assignment may be wrong. The germline gives CDR1 SEHNR, CDR2 FQNEAQ (reference sequence). The CDR3 has 13 residues. Here the CDR3 DNA reads TGTGCCAGCAGCTCCCTCAGGGTCTACGAGCAGTACTTC. Its protein is CASSSLRVYEQYF.

The chain links TRBV19 to TRBJ1-3, with D possibly matching TRBD1 (6 bases). The CDR3 contains 15 residues. Per germline, CDR1 LNHDA and CDR2 SQIVND (reference sequence). The ends were cut back, 3 bases at V and 4 bases at J, with 13 bases in the middle. In DNA form, the CDR3 reads TGTGCCAGTAGTATGTCCACAGGGTACGGAAACACCATATATTTT. Protein product: CASSMSTGYGNTIYF. Looking up the rest from reference TRBV19 and TRBJ1-3 gives the full variable domain: DGGITQSPKYLFRKEGQNVTLSCEQNLNHDAMYWYRQDPGQGLRLIYYSQIVNDFQKGDIAEGYSVSREKKESFPLTVTSAQKNPTAFYLCASSMSTGYGNTIYFGEGSWLTVV.

V usage is TRBV2 and J usage is TRBJ2-5; D perhaps matches TRBD1 (6 bases). The CDR3 consists of 14 residues. Germline CDR1 reads SNHLY; CDR2 reads FYNNEI. Trimming left V 7 bases short and J 3 bases short, with 15 bases between. The CDR3 DNA sequence: TGTGCCAGCAAACCGGGCAGGGGAAAAGAGACCCAGTACTTC. Protein sequence: CASKPGRGKETQYF.

This clone appeared a few times. The rearrangement uses TRBV29-1 and TRBJ2-7; the match to TRBD2 covers 14 bases. The CDR3 totals 13 residues. Losses at the gene ends were 6 bases for V and 3 bases for J; bases not matched to a gene: 1. Germline-derived CDR1 and CDR2 are SQVTM and ANQGSEA. The CDR3, as DNA: TGCAGCGTCGGGACTAGCGGGGGCTACGAGCAGTACTTC. Protein: CSVGTSGGYEQYF.

V is TRBV13 and J is TRBJ2-3; D remains ambiguous. Germline lookup yields CDR1 PRHDT and CDR2 FYEKMQ (reference sequence). V lost 5 bases and J 2 bases, leaving 14 bases between the germline ends. The CDR3 is made up of 15 amino acids. CDR3 loop: CASSPRPETTDTQYF. The CDR3 DNA reads as TGTGCCAGCAGCCCTCGCCCGGAAACCACAGATACGCAGTATTTT.

This clone was detected once. Sequence at one end of the junction differs from germline and may be a read error. The identical CDR3 is also encoded by other nucleotide sequences in the sample. This chain links TRBV30 with TRBJ1-1; 9 bases agree with TRBD1. In germline, CDR1 is GTSNPN, CDR2 SVGIG (reference sequence). The CDR3 totals 15 residues. The CDR3 bases are TGTGCCTGGAGGGGACAGGGATACATGAACACCGAAGCTTTCTTT. This encodes CAWRGQGYMNTEAFF.

A single count supports this clone. The rearrangement links TRBV18 to TRBJ2-5; the D call may be TRBD1 or TRBD2 (5 bases each). The J call may be faulty, since TRBJ2-7 better matches the DNA end. CDR3 length equals 20 residues. From germline, CDR1 is KGHSH and CDR2 LQKENI. This CDR3 is CASSLTLDRTEDEGLYEQYF. Here the CDR3 DNA reads TGTGCCAGCTCACTAACCCTCGATCGGACGGAAGACGAGGGGCTATACGAGCAGTACTTC.

The chain combines TRBV9 with TRBJ1-1; TRBD1 is a possible D gene (5 bases). CDR3 length: 14 residues. Germline V gene lookup returns CDR1 SGDLS and CDR2 YYNGEE. V lost 4 bases and J 2 bases, leaving 12 bases between the germline ends. This chain's CDR3 is CASSPRDENTEAFF. The CDR3 DNA reads as TGTGCCAGCAGCCCCCGGGACGAAAACACTGAAGCTTTCTTT.

V and J are TRBV6-5 and TRBJ2-7; TRBD2 agrees at 7 bases. The CDR3 sequence is 15 residues long. With 0 bases clipped from V and 4 bases from J, the junction kept 6 bases outside the gene matches. Germline V gives CDR1 MNHEY, CDR2 SVGAGI. In DNA form, the CDR3 reads TGTGCCAGCAGTTACTCTCCCCAGGGAGGGTACGAGCAGTACTTC. It codes for CASSYSPQGGYEQYF.

The V gene is TRBV19, the J gene TRBJ2-5, with D perhaps TRBD1 or TRBD2 (5 bases each). Trimming stripped 3 bases from V and 5 bases from J, with 10 bases between. The CDR3 is 13 residues long. Looked up from germline, CDR1 is LNHDA and CDR2 is SQIVND (reference sequence). CDR3 DNA sequence: TGTGCCAGTAGTATGAGGGACGTCGAGACCCAGTACTTC. This gives the protein CASSMRDVETQYF.

The chain employs TRBV14 and TRBJ2-7, with D perhaps TRBD1 or TRBD2 (5 bases each). The germline gives CDR1 SGHDN, CDR2 FVKESK. This CDR3 has 17 residues. V was pared by 0 bases and J by 3 bases, with 18 bases between. The CDR3 DNA reads TGTGCCAGCAGCCAAGACGGAGGTTGGGCAGGGTACTACGAGCAGTACTTC. Translating it yields CASSQDGGWAGYYEQYF.

V usage is TRBV7-8 and J usage is TRBJ1-1; D is possibly TRBD1 (5 bases). V lost 2 bases to trimming and J lost 3 bases, with 16 bases between them. Germline CDR1 SGHVS, CDR2 FQNEAQ. This CDR3 comprises 16 residues. Here the CDR3 DNA reads TGTGCCAGCAGCTTAAAGGGTCGAACGGGACACACTGAAGCTTTCTTT. It yields the protein CASSLKGRTGHTEAFF.

The gene calls are TRBV6-5 and TRBJ2-1; D not resolved. Trimming removed 1 base at V and 4 bases at J, with 5 bases between. Germline V gene lookup returns CDR1 MNHEY and CDR2 SVGAGI. This CDR3 is built from 13 residues. CDR3 in DNA: TGTGCCAGCAGTTACTTCCCTTACAATGAGCAGTTCTTC. It specifies CASSYFPYNEQFF.

This sequence joins TRBV5-5 and TRBJ2-7; TRBD1 agrees at 8 bases. Germline V gene data show CDR1 as SGHKS and CDR2 as YYEKEE (reference sequence). The V gene end was trimmed by 2 bases and the J gene end by 4 bases; junction bases not matched to a gene: 8. CDR3 size: 15 residues. The CDR3 region has the DNA TGTGCCAGCAGCTTAGACGACAGGGGATTATACGAGCAGTACTTC. Its protein product is CASSLDDRGLYEQYF. Using reference TRBV5-5 and TRBJ2-7 for the parts outside the CDR3, the full variable domain is DAGVTQSPTHLIKTRGQQVTLRCSPISGHKSVSWYQQVLGQGPQFIFQYYEKEERGRGNFPDRFSARQFPNYSSELNVNALLLGDSALYLCASSLDDRGLYEQYFGPGTRLTVT.

This clone was seen more than once but under ten times. V is TRBV27 and J is TRBJ2-3, with 16 bases lining up with TRBD2. This CDR3 region has 19 residues. Germline values: CDR1 MNHEY, CDR2 SMNVEV (reference sequence). With 6 bases clipped from V and 4 bases from J, the junction kept 13 bases outside the gene matches. The CDR3 sequence: CASRRPPGLAGGRADTQYF. CDR3 nucleotide sequence: TGTGCCAGCAGACGTCCCCCGGGACTAGCGGGGGGGAGGGCAGATACGCAGTATTTT.

This clone turned up a few times. The chain employs TRBV7-8 and TRBJ2-7; D remains ambiguous. Germline CDR1 SGHVS, CDR2 FQNEAQ. The CDR3 is 12 amino acids. V shed 5 bases and J shed 3 bases, with 8 bases lying between them. The CDR3 DNA reads TGTGCCAGCAGCCCTTCGGGCTACGAGCAGTACTTC. Amino acid sequence: CASSPSGYEQYF.

The V and J genes are TRBV5-1 and TRBJ1-1; unclear D gene. Germline values: CDR1 SGHRS, CDR2 YFSETQ. CDR3 length: 13 amino acids. V dropped 4 bases and J dropped 5 bases, with 12 bases sitting between them. The CDR3 nucleotides are TGCGCCAGCAGCCTTCTACATGTGACTGAAGCTTTCTTT. Translating gives CASSLLHVTEAFF.

This chain joins TRBV29-1 and TRBJ2-3; D is undetermined. The V gene lost 4 bases and the J gene lost 4 bases, with 15 bases spanning the gap. The CDR3 runs to 14 residues. CDR1 is SQVTM and CDR2 is ANQGSEA in the germline V gene. The CDR3: CSVVASRVADTQYF. DNA of the CDR3: TGCAGCGTTGTCGCCTCGCGAGTCGCAGATACGCAGTATTTT.

The gene calls are TRBV7-2 and TRBJ2-3, with D perhaps TRBD2 (6 bases). CDR3 size: 12 residues. Germline-derived CDR1 and CDR2 are SGHTA and FQGNSA. V was clipped by 5 bases and J by 6 bases, with 9 bases between them. CDR3 sequence: CASSRLVDTQYF. Here the CDR3 DNA reads TGTGCCAGCAGCCGACTAGTTGATACGCAGTATTTT. The complete variable domain, with remaining parts taken from reference TRBV7-2 and TRBJ2-3, reads GAGVSQSPSNKVTEKGKDVELRCDPISGHTALYWYRQSLGQGLEFLIYFQGNSAPDKSGLPSDRFSAERTGGSVSTLTIQRTQQEDSAVYLCASSRLVDTQYFGPGTRLTVL.

The chain has TRBV4-1 and TRBJ1-1; 8 positions match TRBD1. The CDR3 is made up of 14 amino acids. Unmatched junction bases numbered 8, after V lost 2 bases and J lost 9 bases. Germline values: CDR1 MGHRA, CDR2 YSYEKL. The CDR3 spells CASSQPGQGKQAFF. The CDR3 DNA follows: TGCGCCAGCAGCCAACCTGGACAGGGTAAGCAAGCTTTCTTT.